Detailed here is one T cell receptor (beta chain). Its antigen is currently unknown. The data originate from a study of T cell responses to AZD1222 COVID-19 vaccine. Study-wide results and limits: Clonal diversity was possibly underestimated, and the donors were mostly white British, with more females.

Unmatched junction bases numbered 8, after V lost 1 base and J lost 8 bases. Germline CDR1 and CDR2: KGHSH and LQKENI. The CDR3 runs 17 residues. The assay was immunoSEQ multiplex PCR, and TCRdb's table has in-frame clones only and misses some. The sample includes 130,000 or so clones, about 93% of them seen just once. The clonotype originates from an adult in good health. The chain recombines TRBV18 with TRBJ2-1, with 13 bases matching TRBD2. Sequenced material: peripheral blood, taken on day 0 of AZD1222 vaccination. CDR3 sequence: CASSPLRTSGSLDEQFF. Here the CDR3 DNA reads TGTGCCAGCTCACCACTTCGGACTAGCGGGAGTTTGGATGAGCAGTTCTTC.